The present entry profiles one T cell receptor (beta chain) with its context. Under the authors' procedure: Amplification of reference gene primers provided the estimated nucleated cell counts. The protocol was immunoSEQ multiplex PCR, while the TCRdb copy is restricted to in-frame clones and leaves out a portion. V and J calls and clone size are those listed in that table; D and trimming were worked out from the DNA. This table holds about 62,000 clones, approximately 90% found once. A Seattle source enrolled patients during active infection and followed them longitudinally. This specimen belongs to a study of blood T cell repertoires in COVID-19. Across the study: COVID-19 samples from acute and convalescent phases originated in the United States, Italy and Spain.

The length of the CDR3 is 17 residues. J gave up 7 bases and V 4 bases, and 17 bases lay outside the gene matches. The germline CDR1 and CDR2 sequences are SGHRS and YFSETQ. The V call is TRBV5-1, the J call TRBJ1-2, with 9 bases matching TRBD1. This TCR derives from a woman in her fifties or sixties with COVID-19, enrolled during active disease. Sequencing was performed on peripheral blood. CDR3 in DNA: TGCGCCAGCAGCCCTCTCCCGGGACAGGGAAGGGTTGGTGGCTACACCTTC. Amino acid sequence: CASSPLPGQGRVGGYTF.